The sequence of this T cell receptor (beta chain) was determined in a study of T cells in narcolepsy. Turning to the study itself: Donors had narcolepsy type 1 or type 2, or were healthy controls. General study points: Autoreactive clone sequences were missing from some blood memory CD4+ repertoires.

Germline CDR1 SGHAT, CDR2 FQDESV (reference sequence). There are 16 residues in the CDR3. The trim removed 2 bases at V and 6 bases at J, leaving 9 bases unmatched. Using immunoSEQ multiplex PCR, the repertoire was profiled, and TCRdb retains in-frame clones only, with some absent. The sample has around 26,000 clones, just under 85% seen once. Remarks on this clone: Antigen specificity is unknown.

The sequence was collected from a human donor with narcolepsy. The sample was CD45RA- memory CD4+ T cells from PBMCs. The chain is built from TRBV11-1 and TRBJ1-2; 10 bases match TRBD1. The CDR3 sequence: CASSLRFDRGRNGYTF. CDR3 bases: TGTGCCAGCAGCTTACGGTTTGACAGGGGGCGGAATGGCTACACCTTC.